One sample yielded the 14 T cell receptor beta chains listed below, sequenced in a study of T cell clones after liver transplantation. Produced via immunoSEQ multiplex PCR; TCRdb's table is partial and in-frame only. The sample lists nearly 25,000 clones; about three quarters were seen once. Material: CD4+ T cells from blood, obtained before liver transplant. These receptors all stem from a human donor who received a liver transplant.

J is TRBJ2-3 and V is TRBV2; weak D call: TRBD2 (5 bases). Per germline, CDR1 SNHLY and CDR2 FYNNEI. The CDR3 has 15 amino acids. V lost 4 bases, J lost 1 base, and 12 bases lay in between. The CDR3 DNA is TGTGCCAGCAGTGCGGAGCGGTGGGGCACAGATACGCAGTATTTT. Encoded protein: CASSAERWGTDTQYF.

The gene calls are TRBV5-1 and TRBJ1-4; D not certain. The CDR3 is 14 residues long. The V end lost 1 base, the J end lost 6 bases, and 10 bases lay between the germline ends. Germline CDR1 SGHRS, CDR2 YFSETQ. CDR3 sequence: CASSLMTSDEKLFF. The CDR3 DNA follows: TGCGCCAGCAGCTTGATGACATCCGATGAAAAACTGTTTTTT.

The V call is TRBV5-1, the J call TRBJ2-2, with a tentative D call TRBD1 (6 bases). Germline V lookup: CDR1 SGHRS, CDR2 YFSETQ. This CDR3 region has 15 residues. Trimming removed 4 bases at V and 5 bases at J, with 15 bases between. CDR3 amino acids: CASSPLRQETGELFF. CDR3 nucleotides: TGCGCCAGCAGCCCCCTAAGACAGGAGACCGGGGAGCTGTTTTTT.

The chain uses TRBV19 and TRBJ2-3; D unresolved. CDR1 is LNHDA, CDR2 SQIVND, per germline (reference sequence). This CDR3 has 13 amino acids. V gave up 0 bases and J gave up 7 bases, with 8 bases separating them. The CDR3 loop is CASSIDSYNTQYF. The CDR3, as DNA: TGTGCCAGTAGTATAGATAGCTACAATACGCAGTATTTT. Filled out from reference TRBV19 and TRBJ2-3, the complete variable domain reads DGGITQSPKYLFRKEGQNVTLSCEQNLNHDAMYWYRQDPGQGLRLIYYSQIVNDFQKGDIAEGYSVSREKKESFPLTVTSAQKNPTAFYLCASSIDSYNTQYFGPGTRLTVL.

The rearrangement links TRBV2 to TRBJ2-7; D is uncertain. CDR3 length equals 13 residues. Trimming removed 2 bases from V and 3 bases from J, with 8 bases in between. Germline CDR1 is SNHLY and CDR2 is FYNNEI. The CDR3 DNA reads as TGTGCCAGCAGTGAAACCGTTTTCTACGAGCAGTACTTC. Protein product: CASSETVFYEQYF. Together with reference TRBV2 and TRBJ2-7, the CDR3 gives the full variable domain: EPEVTQTPSHQVTQMGQEVILRCVPISNHLYFYWYRQILGQKVEFLVSFYNNEISEKSEIFDDQFSVERPDGSNFTLKIRSTKLEDSAMYFCASSETVFYEQYFGPGTRLTVT.

This clone showed up just a few times. This rearrangement joins TRBV10-3 to TRBJ1-3; D gene unclear. This CDR3 has 13 amino acids. Trimming shortened V by 6 bases and J by 0 bases, and 6 bases separated the two germline ends. CDR1 is ENHRY, CDR2 SYGVKD, per germline. CDR3 sequence (DNA): TGTGCCATCAGGCCTAGCTCTGGAAACACCATATATTTT. Its protein is CAIRPSSGNTIYF.

The rearrangement uses TRBV19 and TRBJ2-6, with TRBD2 matching 11 bases. The trim removed 7 bases at V and 0 bases at J, leaving 11 bases unmatched. The germline V gene has CDR1 LNHDA and CDR2 SQIVND (reference sequence). The CDR3 is 19 amino acids. The CDR3 loop reads CASTRLAGRMNSGANVLTF. CDR3 DNA sequence: TGTGCCAGTACGAGACTAGCGGGACGCATGAACTCTGGGGCCAACGTCCTGACTTTC.

The rearrangement uses TRBV27 and TRBJ2-3; D might be TRBD2 (5 bases). Deletions cut 1 base from V and 2 bases from J, with 10 bases between. Germline CDR1 is MNHEY and CDR2 is SMNVEV (reference sequence). The CDR3 is 15 residues long. The DNA of the CDR3 is TGTGCCAGCAGTTTATTTCGCGGGCACACAGATACGCAGTATTTT. Its protein is CASSLFRGHTDTQYF.

This clone was seen a single time. CDR3 sequence reads: CASSLANPGRINEKLFF. The CDR3 bases are TGCGCCAGCAGCTTGGCCAACCCGGGACGGATTAATGAAAAACTGTTTTTT. This chain uses TRBV5-1 with TRBJ1-4, with D possibly matching TRBD1 (5 bases). This CDR3 is 17 amino acids long. CDR1 SGHRS and CDR2 YFSETQ come from the germline V gene. Trimming cost V 0 bases and J 4 bases, with 16 bases left between them.

This clone was observed a handful of times. The CDR3 DNA reads as TGTGCCATCAGTGAGTCGATTACAGGGTGGATTAACTATGGCTACACCTTC. This encodes CAISESITGWINYGYTF. The rearrangement joins TRBV10-3 to TRBJ1-2, with D possibly being TRBD1 (6 bases). The CDR3 runs to 17 residues. The ends were cut back, 0 bases at V and 1 base at J, with 15 bases in the middle. CDR1 and CDR2 (germline): ENHRY, SYGVKD.

This clone was seen more than once but under ten times. This chain links TRBV30 with TRBJ1-5; TRBD1 might be the D (6 bases). The CDR3 runs 17 residues. Trimming stripped 2 bases from V and 0 bases from J, with 17 bases between. Germline V CDR1 and CDR2: GTSNPN, SVGIG (reference sequence). The CDR3 region has the DNA TGTGCCTGGAGTTCCACAGGGTTTACAGCTAGCAATCAGCCCCAGCATTTT. Its protein is CAWSSTGFTASNQPQHF. Together with reference TRBV30 and TRBJ1-5, the CDR3 gives the full variable domain: SQTIHQWPATLVQPVGSPLSLECTVEGTSNPNLYWYRQAAGRGLQLLFYSVGIGQISSEVPQNLSASRPQDRQFILSSKKLLLSDSGFYLCAWSSTGFTASNQPQHFGDGTRLSIL.

The chain carries TRBV5-1 and TRBJ2-1, with D possibly TRBD2 on 6 matching bases. Germline V gene data show CDR1 as SGHRS and CDR2 as YFSETQ. This CDR3 has 17 residues. V shed 0 bases and J shed 6 bases, with 19 bases lying between them. DNA of the CDR3: TGCGCCAGCAGCTTGGTGGGAGGAGGGGTCCCGTTCAATGAGCAGTTCTTC. It is translated as CASSLVGGGVPFNEQFF. The whole variable domain, filled in from reference TRBV5-1 and TRBJ2-1, reads KAGVTQTPRYLIKTRGQQVTLSCSPISGHRSVSWYQQTPGQGLQFLFEYFSETQRNKGNFPGRFSGRQFSNSRSEMNVSTLELGDSALYLCASSLVGGGVPFNEQFFGPGTRLTVL.

About this clone: A junction end diverges from the germline sequence, so it may reflect a read error. This rearrangement joins TRBV6-5 to TRBJ2-7; 8 nucleotides agree with TRBD2. Germline CDR1 and CDR2: MNHEY and SVGAGI. This CDR3 is built from 15 residues. CDR3 bases: TGTGCCAGCAGTTACAATGGCGGGGGGTCCTTCGAGCAGTACTTC. This gives the protein CASSYNGGGSFEQYF.

This clone was observed a single time. The chain has TRBV27 and TRBJ1-6; D perhaps matches TRBD1 (6 bases). V was pared by 5 bases and J by 7 bases, with 9 bases between. CDR3 length: 13 residues. Germline values: CDR1 MNHEY, CDR2 SMNVEV (reference sequence). Written as DNA, the CDR3 is TGTGCCAGCAGTGCACAGGGCAATTCACCCCTCCACTTT. This gives the protein CASSAQGNSPLHF.